This T cell receptor beta chain was captured by sequencing in a study of blood T cell repertoires in COVID-19. Overall study: Nucleic acid was either cDNA or gDNA, and it came from T cells, B-cell-depleted T cells, or PBMCs.

The CDR3 has 16 amino acids. Germline values: CDR1 SGHRS, CDR2 YFSETQ. After removal of 0 bases from V and 0 bases from J, the junction contained 5 bases not matched to a gene. Measured with immunoSEQ multiplex PCR; TCRdb has only the in-frame clones, and not every one. The table includes approximately 230,000 clones, around 82% detected once. The source is a woman aged 80 or over with active or convalescent COVID-19. This chain joins TRBV5-1 and TRBJ2-5, with 7 bases identical to TRBD2. The sample was peripheral blood. CDR3 region: CASSLDPSGNQETQYF. As DNA, the CDR3 is TGCGCCAGCAGCTTGGATCCTAGCGGAAACCAAGAGACCCAGTACTTC.